A single sample is the source of the 12 T cell receptor beta chains below, sequenced in a study of somatic mutations in cytotoxic T cells in rheumatoid arthritis. Sequenced by immunoSEQ multiplex PCR; TCRdb stores in-frame clones only, minus some. The table shows about 36,000 clones, with about 80% occurring only once. Sample: CD8+ T cells sorted from blood. These receptors were collected from a man between 40 and 49 years old in good health.

The V call is TRBV7-3, the J call TRBJ2-1, with 11 bases that match TRBD2. V gave up 5 bases and J gave up 8 bases; unmatched junction bases: 8. The CDR3 extends over 15 amino acids. The germline V gene encodes CDR1 SGHTA and CDR2 FQGTGA. CDR3 in amino acids: CASSLGLAEGYEQFF. DNA of the CDR3: TGTGCCAGCAGCCTGGGACTAGCGGAGGGCTATGAGCAGTTCTTC. The whole variable domain, remainder taken from reference TRBV7-3 and TRBJ2-1, is GAGVSQTPSNKVTEKGKYVELRCDPISGHTALYWYRQSLGQGPEFLIYFQGTGAADDSGLPNDRFFAVRPEGSVSTLKIQRTERGDSAVYLCASSLGLAEGYEQFFGPGTRLTVL.

This chain connects TRBV7-2 to TRBJ2-7, with unresolved D. Germline values: CDR1 SGHTA, CDR2 FQGNSA. CDR3 size: 14 residues. V dropped 0 bases and J dropped 5 bases, with 11 bases sitting between them. CDR3 coding DNA: TGTGCCAGCAGCTTAGCGTGGCCATCAGACGAGCAGTACTTC. It translates to CASSLAWPSDEQYF.

This clone was counted a single time. The V gene is TRBV9, the J gene TRBJ2-7, with 11 positions matching TRBD2. The CDR3 covers 14 residues. Germline CDR1 reads SGDLS; CDR2 reads YYNGEE. Trimming cost V 4 bases and J 4 bases; bases outside gene matches: 4. The CDR3 nucleotides are TGTGCCAGCAGCCCCGGGACTAGCGGATACGAGCAGTACTTC. It is translated as CASSPGTSGYEQYF.

V gene TRBV25-1 combines with J gene TRBJ2-7; D uncertain. CDR3 length equals 13 residues. Germline CDR1 is MGHDK and CDR2 is SYGVNS. V gave up 2 bases and J gave up 3 bases, with 8 bases separating them. This CDR3 is CASSEPNSYEQYF. The CDR3 region has the DNA TGTGCCAGCAGTGAACCTAACAGCTACGAGCAGTACTTC.

This clone was observed once. The rearrangement uses TRBV4-3 and TRBJ2-1, with 12 bases fitting TRBD2. The CDR3 length is 17 residues. Losses at the gene ends were 1 base for V and 5 bases for J; bases not matched to a gene: 6. Germline lookup yields CDR1 LGHNA and CDR2 YSLEER. The CDR3 sequence is CASSQAVWTSGNNEQFF. The CDR3 DNA sequence: TGCGCCAGCAGCCAAGCAGTATGGACTAGCGGGAACAATGAGCAGTTCTTC.

This clone has just one count. V usage is TRBV5-1 and J usage is TRBJ2-1; possibly TRBD2 for D (6 bases). Germline V gives CDR1 SGHRS, CDR2 YFSETQ. There are 15 residues in the CDR3. V was clipped by 0 bases and J by 4 bases, with 11 bases between them. The CDR3 nucleotides read TGCGCCAGCAGCTTGGTACGCGGGACTTACAATGAGCAGTTCTTC. The encoded protein is CASSLVRGTYNEQFF.

Here the CDR3 reads CASSLWDEQYF. The CDR3 nucleotides are TGTGCCAGCAGCCTTTGGGACGAGCAGTACTTC. The chain recombines TRBV14 with TRBJ2-7; D is uncertain. Trimming took off 4 bases at V and 5 bases at J, with 6 bases between the two ends. The CDR3 consists of 11 residues. Germline V gene data show CDR1 as SGHDN and CDR2 as FVKESK.

J is TRBJ2-2 and V is TRBV4-3; no firm D call. The CDR3 has 15 residues. Germline V gene sequence: CDR1 LGHNA, CDR2 YSLEER. Trimming removed 0 bases from V and 1 base from J, with 6 bases in between. CDR3 in amino acids: CASSQENRNTGELFF. The CDR3 DNA follows: TGCGCCAGCAGCCAAGAGAACAGGAACACCGGGGAGCTGTTTTTT.

This clone is a singleton in its sample. The chain has TRBV15 and TRBJ1-2, with TRBD1 as a possible D gene (5 bases). Trimming removed 5 bases at V and 8 bases at J, with 18 bases between. The CDR3 has 14 amino acids. In germline, CDR1 is LNHNV, CDR2 YYDKDF (reference sequence). The CDR3 region has the DNA TGTGCCACCAGCGCGGTGGGGGTCGCGGACGGCTACACCTTC. Protein product: CATSAVGVADGYTF. The variable domain in full, completed from reference TRBV15 and TRBJ1-2, reads DAMVIQNPRYQVTQFGKPVTLSCSQTLNHNVMYWYQQKSSQAPKLLFHYYDKDFNNEADTPDNFQSRRPNTSFCFLDIRSPGLGDTAMYLCATSAVGVADGYTFGSGTRLTVV.

The chain couples TRBV25-1 to TRBJ2-2; D gene uncertain. The CDR3 runs to 10 residues. Germline assignment: CDR1 MGHDK and CDR2 SYGVNS. Trimming shortened V by 8 bases and J by 5 bases, and 3 bases separated the two germline ends. The DNA of the CDR3 is TGTGCCAGCGGGACCGGGGAGCTGTTTTTT. Translation: CASGTGELFF.

The CDR3 nucleotides read TGTGCCAGCAGCCGACGACTAGCGGGACCCTACGAGCAGTACTTC. This translates into CASSRRLAGPYEQYF. The gene calls are TRBV7-8 and TRBJ2-7; 11 positions match TRBD2. After removal of 5 bases from V and 2 bases from J, the junction contained 5 bases not matched to a gene. Germline CDR1 reads SGHVS; CDR2 reads FQNEAQ. The CDR3 totals 15 residues.

The chain links TRBV19 to TRBJ1-2; no clear D gene. The CDR3 sequence is 15 residues long. V gave up 7 bases and J gave up 1 base, with 16 bases separating them. CDR1 is LNHDA, CDR2 SQIVND, per germline (reference sequence). Here the CDR3 reads CASTSKDRLNYGYTF. The CDR3 DNA reads TGTGCCAGTACCTCGAAGGACCGACTTAACTATGGCTACACCTTC.